These T cell receptor beta chains were read from a single sample in a study of blood T cell repertoires in COVID-19. TCRdb's table, derived via immunoSEQ multiplex PCR, lists solely in-frame clones and lacks some. The table has over 25,000 clones, approximately 77% seen once; the top ten hold around 16%. What was sequenced was peripheral blood. The source is a man of 80 years or more with active or convalescent COVID-19. The CDR3 runs from the conserved cysteine through the conserved F or W. D genes are given only for firm matches. The size field is filled for only some rows; it gives once, few, many or a size class.

j_call,d_call,clone_size,v_call,cdr3_aa,cdr3_nt
TRBJ1-5,NA,few,TRBV7-9,CASSPGPGGNQPQHF,TGTGCCAGCAGCCCTGGGCCAGGGGGCAATCAGCCCCAGCATTTT
TRBJ1-2,NA,NA,TRBV19,CASSFLTGGRTYGYTF,TGTGCCAGTAGTTTCCTGACGGGGGGGCGTACCTATGGCTACACCTTC
TRBJ1-1,NA,few,TRBV28,CASSPPRVDMNTEAFF,TGTGCCAGCAGTCCGCCCAGGGTAGACATGAACACTGAAGCTTTCTTT
TRBJ2-2,TRBD1,few,TRBV9,CASSFRQGGTGELFF,TGTGCCAGCAGCTTCCGACAGGGTGGCACCGGGGAGCTGTTTTTT
TRBJ1-2,NA,NA,TRBV19,CASIARELAYGYTF,TGTGCCAGTATAGCCCGGGAATTGGCCTATGGCTACACCTTC
TRBJ1-1,NA,NA,TRBV27,CASSRAGQNTEAFF,TGTGCCAGCAGCCGGGCAGGGCAGAACACTGAAGCTTTCTTT
TRBJ2-7,TRBD1,few,TRBV5-6,CASTPGTGAYEQYF,TGTGCCAGCACCCCCGGGACAGGGGCCTACGAGCAGTACTTC
TRBJ1-4,TRBD1,NA,TRBV5-1,CASSLSGTGNEKLFF,TGCGCCAGCAGCTTGTCAGGGACAGGAAATGAAAAACTGTTTTTT
TRBJ1-2,NA,NA,TRBV28,CASSLNYGYTF,TGTGCCAGCAGTCTCAACTATGGCTACACCTTC
TRBJ2-1,NA,NA,TRBV19,CASSIAGVVYNEQFF,TGTGCCAGTAGTATAGCGGGAGTAGTCTACAATGAGCAGTTCTTC
TRBJ1-5,NA,NA,TRBV2,CASSEELTGRVGQPQHF,TGTGCCAGCAGTGAAGAACTAACAGGGAGAGTAGGTCAGCCCCAGCATTTT
TRBJ2-2,TRBD2,NA,TRBV13,CASSLGRLAGGRTGELFF,TGTGCCAGCAGCTTAGGTAGACTAGCGGGGGGCCGGACCGGGGAGCTGTTTTTT
TRBJ2-3,NA,NA,TRBV9,CASSVGGEADTQYF,TGTGCCAGCAGCGTAGGGGGGGAGGCAGATACGCAGTATTTT
TRBJ2-7,NA,once,TRBV12-3/TRBV12-4,CASSLRVAYEQYF,TGTGCCAGCAGTTTAAGAGTAGCCTACGAGCAGTACTTC
TRBJ2-2,NA,NA,TRBV7-2,CASSTSALMNTGELFF,TGTGCCAGCAGTACCTCCGCACTCATGAACACCGGGGAGCTGTTTTTT
TRBJ2-7,NA,NA,TRBV13,CASSPGQAYEQYF,TGTGCCAGCAGCCCCGGACAAGCCTACGAGCAGTACTTC
TRBJ2-7,NA,few,TRBV10-3,CAISDLGSTGSYEQYF,TGTGCCATCAGTGACCTAGGGTCGACGGGATCCTACGAGCAGTACTTC
TRBJ2-7,TRBD1,NA,TRBV5-6,CASSPGTGAYEQYF,TGTGCCAGCAGCCCCGGGACAGGGGCATACGAGCAGTACTTC
TRBJ1-5,NA,NA,TRBV5-8,CASSFNRAFGADQPQHF,TGTGCCAGCAGCTTTAACAGGGCTTTCGGGGCTGATCAGCCCCAGCATTTT
TRBJ1-3,NA,few,TRBV19,CASKETGYSGNTIYF,TGTGCCAGTAAAGAGACAGGATACTCTGGAAACACCATATATTTT
TRBJ1-5,NA,NA,TRBV7-2,CASSLQKNQPQHF,TGTGCCAGCAGCTTACAGAAAAATCAGCCCCAGCATTTT
TRBJ2-1,TRBD2,NA,TRBV3-1/TRBV3-2,CASSQGSSFGTSGGAWEDDEQFF,TGTGCCAGCAGCCAAGGATCATCATTTGGGACTAGCGGGGGGGCATGGGAGGATGATGAGCAGTTCTTC
TRBJ2-5,NA,NA,TRBV19,CASSQDIRTETQYF,TGTGCCAGTAGTCAAGACATTCGAACGGAGACCCAGTACTTC
TRBJ2-2,TRBD1,NA,TRBV29-1,CSAKDRGRNAGELFF,TGCAGCGCGAAGGACAGGGGGCGAAACGCCGGGGAGCTGTTTTTT
TRBJ2-3,NA,NA,TRBV2,CASSEASSTDTQYF,TGTGCCAGCAGTGAGGCCAGTAGCACAGATACGCAGTATTTT
TRBJ1-2,TRBD1,NA,TRBV19,CASHDRGVGYTF,TGTGCCAGTCACGACAGGGGAGTTGGCTACACCTTC
TRBJ1-1,NA,NA,TRBV19,CASSITAGATEAFF,TGTGCCAGTAGTATTACAGCAGGGGCCACTGAAGCTTTCTTT
TRBJ1-2,NA,few,TRBV2,CASRRNREVNYGYTF,TGTGCCAGCAGAAGAAACAGGGAAGTTAACTATGGCTACACCTTC
TRBJ1-3,NA,NA,TRBV6-4,CASSDSPQDRSGNTIYF,TGTGCCAGCAGTGACTCCCCACAGGACCGCTCTGGAAACACCATATATTTT
TRBJ1-3,NA,NA,TRBV28,CASNGRVQNTIYF,TGTGCCAGCAATGGGAGGGTTCAGAACACCATATATTTT
TRBJ2-7,NA,NA,TRBV7-2,CASSLAGTSYEQYF,TGTGCCAGCAGCTTAGCGGGCACCTCCTACGAGCAGTACTTC
TRBJ1-1,TRBD1,NA,TRBV5-4,CASSVSTGGENTEAFF,TGTGCCAGCAGCGTCTCGACAGGGGGTGAGAACACTGAAGCTTTCTTT
TRBJ1-1,TRBD1,NA,TRBV7-3,CASSLSGGRTGTAFF,TGTGCCAGCAGCTTAAGTGGTGGTCGGACAGGGACAGCTTTCTTT
TRBJ2-7,TRBD2,NA,TRBV9,CASSGTWTSYEQYF,TGTGCCAGCAGCGGAACCTGGACTAGCTACGAGCAGTACTTC
TRBJ1-2,NA,NA,TRBV28,CASSLSGVNYGYTF,TGTGCCAGCAGTTTATCCGGGGTTAACTATGGCTACACCTTC
TRBJ1-2,NA,few,TRBV6-5,CASSEGYFYGYTF,TGTGCCAGCAGCGAGGGATATTTCTATGGCTACACCTTC
TRBJ2-2,TRBD1,NA,TRBV18,CASSPLGTGVTGELFF,TGTGCCAGCTCACCGCTCGGAACAGGGGTCACCGGGGAGCTGTTTTTT
TRBJ2-1,TRBD2,NA,TRBV6-1,CASSDGWWTSGRKGNEQFF,TGTGCCAGCAGTGATGGGTGGTGGACTAGCGGGAGGAAAGGGAATGAGCAGTTCTTC
TRBJ1-1,NA,NA,TRBV5-4,CASSLGGGVSDTEAFF,TGTGCCAGCAGCTTGGGCGGAGGGGTTTCGGACACTGAAGCTTTCTTT
TRBJ1-5,NA,large,TRBV2,CASSPGDGGLPQHF,TGTGCCAGCAGTCCCGGGGACGGAGGGCTTCCCCAGCATTTT
TRBJ1-4,NA,NA,TRBV5-6,CASSKYRVINEKLFF,TGTGCCAGCAGCAAGTACAGGGTTATTAATGAAAAACTGTTTTTT
TRBJ1-1,TRBD1,few,TRBV19,CASSVRGLTVYMNTEAFF,TGTGCCAGTAGTGTTAGGGGGCTAACCGTTTACATGAACACTGAAGCTTTCTTT
TRBJ1-6,NA,NA,TRBV5-4,CASRQTLGSPLHF,TGTGCCTCCAGACAGACCCTGGGTTCACCCCTCCACTTT
TRBJ1-5,NA,NA,TRBV18,CASSLINTGSNQPQHF,TGTGCCAGCTCGCTCATTAATACAGGGAGCAATCAGCCCCAGCATTTT
TRBJ2-7,NA,NA,TRBV6-5,CASRTGQRGYEQYF,TGTGCCAGCAGGACGGGACAAAGGGGCTACGAGCAGTACTTC
TRBJ1-4,NA,NA,TRBV7-2,CASSLIRSGEKLFF,TGTGCCAGCAGCCTAATCAGGAGCGGCGAAAAACTGTTTTTT
TRBJ1-1,NA,NA,TRBV21-1,CASSKGAGTGNTEAFF,TGTGCCAGCAGCAAAGGGGCGGGGACGGGGAACACTGAAGCTTTCTTT
TRBJ1-2,NA,NA,TRBV6-2/TRBV6-3,CASSPTGNYGYTF,TGTGCCAGCAGCCCGACGGGGAACTATGGCTACACCTTC
TRBJ2-3,NA,few,TRBV4-2,CASSPRPGDTTDTQYF,TGTGCCAGCAGCCCTCGCCCCGGGGACACCACAGATACGCAGTATTTT
TRBJ2-5,TRBD1,NA,TRBV11-2,CASSSRQGALETQYF,TGTGCCAGCAGCTCTAGACAGGGGGCATTGGAGACCCAGTACTTC
TRBJ2-7,NA,NA,TRBV18,CASSPNSPSYEQYF,TGTGCCAGCTCACCAAACAGCCCCTCCTACGAGCAGTACTTC
TRBJ1-1,NA,NA,TRBV12-3/TRBV12-4,CASRQTGNTEAFF,TGTGCCAGCAGACAAACAGGGAACACTGAAGCTTTCTTT
TRBJ1-3,NA,NA,TRBV7-6,CASSPYTGTGNTIYF,TGTGCCAGCAGCCCATATACAGGGACTGGAAACACCATATATTTT
TRBJ2-5,NA,once,TRBV7-2,CASSLERQETQYF,TGTGCCAGCAGCTTAGAACGGCAAGAGACCCAGTACTTC